Listed below are T cell receptor beta chains from one sample, sequenced in a study of cytomegalovirus exposure and HLA in healthy donors. Method: immunoSEQ multiplex PCR; TCRdb's copy keeps in-frame clones and lacks some. Of about 140,000 clones listed, 79% were seen once; the top ten hold about 3.4%. The sample was PBMCs. Every receptor here comes from a female donor in good health and CMV-seronegative. CDR3s include the opening cysteine and the closing phenylalanine or tryptophan. D genes are given only for firm matches. Clone size is shown for a subset of rows, as once, few, many or a class of expanded clone.

D gene,J gene,clone size,V gene,CDR3 DNA,CDR3 protein
.,TRBJ2-1,once,TRBV9,TGTGCCAGCAGCTCGTCCAATGAGCAGTTCTTC,CASSSSNEQFF
.,TRBJ2-5,many,TRBV9,TGTGCCAGCAGCGTAGAACCGTCCCAGGGGACCCAGTACTTC,CASSVEPSQGTQYF
.,TRBJ2-2,.,TRBV11-2,TGTGCCAGCAGCTTAGGGGGGGGGCACACCGGGGAGCTGTTTTTT,CASSLGGGHTGELFF
.,TRBJ2-1,.,TRBV27,TGTGCCAGCAGTTTATCGGGGCAGGAAGGCTACAATGAGCAGTTCTTC,CASSLSGQEGYNEQFF
.,TRBJ1-5,.,TRBV6-6,TGTGCCAGCACCGGCGGGGCCGGGAGCCAGCATTTT,CASTGGAGSQHF
.,TRBJ2-3,.,TRBV5-1,TGCGCCAGCAGCTTGGAAGTTGCCCCAGGGCTTAGCACAGATACGCAGTATTTT,CASSLEVAPGLSTDTQYF
TRBD2,TRBJ2-7,.,TRBV7-2,TGTGCCAGCAGCTTCCTAGCGGGAGGGACCTACGAGCAGTACTTC,CASSFLAGGTYEQYF
.,TRBJ2-7,.,TRBV10-3,TGTGCCATCAGTGAGTCTGGGGGGGCAGGGGCTAGCTCCTACGAGCAGTACTTC,CAISESGGAGASSYEQYF
.,TRBJ2-5,.,TRBV30,TGTGCCTGGAGTGTAATCCTAGGCCCCCAAGAGACCCAGTACTTC,CAWSVILGPQETQYF
.,TRBJ2-3,.,TRBV29-1,TGCAGCGTGAGTAGCGGAGATCCAGCAGATACGCAGTATTTT,CSVSSGDPADTQYF